This TCR beta chain is from a study of T cells in Graves' hyperthyroidism and ophthalmopathy. This clonotype was counted only a few times. The target antigen is unknown. Broader study findings: Before onset, ophthalmopathy was predicted by the model a median 6.5 months earlier.

The investigators amplified TCR beta CDR3 regions from RNA transcripts. The HTBI set primed first-round TCR CDR3 RT-PCR. TCRdb re-called the multiplex PCR reads through MiXCR, storing one row per CDR3 protein. The profile shows over 650,000 distinct CDR3 sequences, 15% to 20% of them singletons. In germline, CDR1 is MDHEN, CDR2 SYDVKM. This CDR3 is 14 amino acids long. The V gene lost 7 bases and the J gene lost 0 bases, with 13 bases spanning the gap. The PBMCs studied were ones that came from 9 to 10 ml fresh peripheral blood. The sequenced sample consisted of blood. The rearrangement links TRBV28 to TRBJ2-7; maybe TRBD1 (6 bases). This clonotype originated in a man younger than 30 with Graves' hyperthyroidism. The chain's CDR3 is CASTIPGHSYEQYF. The DNA of the CDR3 is TGTGCCAGCACCATACCGGGACACTCCTACGAGCAGTACTTC.